The source of this T cell receptor (beta chain) is a study of cytomegalovirus exposure and HLA in healthy donors. There are 14 residues in the CDR3. The V and J ends lost 6 bases and 11 bases, in that order; junction bases with no gene match: 9. Germline CDR1 reads SNHLY; CDR2 reads FYNNEI. In the PCR, 60 Vbeta and 13 Jbeta primers were used. Profiling relied on immunoSEQ multiplex PCR, and the TCRdb table lists in-frame clones only, not all of them. The sample records about 90,000 clones, 74% being singletons. The chain links TRBV2 to TRBJ1-5; TRBD1 matches at 11 bases. The sample consisted of PBMCs. This receptor was identified in a man younger than 45 in good health and CMV-seropositive. In DNA, the CDR3 is TGTGCCAGCAGGTGGACAGGGGGCGAAGGGGCCCAGCATTTT. This gives the protein CASRWTGGEGAQHF.